The 9 T cell receptor beta chains below all came from one sample that was sequenced in a study of T cell repertoires in cytomegalovirus infection. TCRdb itself ran the reads through MiXCR, one entry per CDR3 protein. The sample includes about 920,000 distinct CDR3 sequences, around 32% of them seen just once. The antigens for these receptors are not known. The sample here was cultured CD8+ T cells from PBMCs, taken from culture after CMV antigen stimulation. These receptors were taken from a human donor in good health (CMV status not recorded). Some clones in this sample may be carry-over from other donors' samples.

This clonotype occurred a few times. The rearrangement links TRBV6-5 to TRBJ2-5; 9 bases agree with TRBD2. V lost 5 bases and J lost 2; bases outside the gene matches: 6. In germline, CDR1 is MNHEY, CDR2 SVGAGI. This CDR3 contains 15 residues. The CDR3 here is CASSMGLAGQETQYF. The CDR3 DNA reads as TGTGCCAGCAGTATGGGGCTAGCGGGGCAAGAGACCCAGTACTTC.

The J gene is TRBJ2-1, the V gene TRBV28, with TRBD2 as a possible D gene (7 bases). CDR1 and CDR2 from the germline V gene are MDHEN and SYDVKM. Trimming removed 4 bases at V and 0 bases at J, with 13 bases between. The CDR3 contains 16 residues. In DNA, the CDR3 is TGTGCCAGCAGTTCTGGGGGGGCCAGCTCCTACAATGAGCAGTTCTTC. The encoded protein is CASSSGGASSYNEQFF.

The CDR3 DNA reads as TGTGCCAGCAGCGCCGCCGGTGGGGGGTCGCCTTCTGCTACGCAGTATTTT. Encoded protein: CASSAAGGGSPSATQYF. The V gene is TRBV7-9, the J gene TRBJ2-3; possible D gene TRBD2, 6 bases. The germline V gene encodes CDR1 SEHNR and CDR2 FQNEAQ (reference sequence). The CDR3 length is 17 residues. V lost 5 bases, J lost 8 bases, and 26 bases lay in between.

J is TRBJ2-3 and V is TRBV20-1, with TRBD2 as a possible D gene (5 bases). This CDR3 spans 15 amino acids. The V and J ends lost 2 bases and 0 bases respectively, with 12 bases between them. CDR1 DFQATT and CDR2 SNEGSKA come from the germline V gene (reference sequence). Written as DNA, the CDR3 is TGCAGTGCTAGACTTTTTAGCGCGAGCACAGATACGCAGTATTTT. It encodes CSARLFSASTDTQYF.

This clonotype showed up just a few times. The chain joins TRBV6-5 to TRBJ2-7; TRBD1 agrees at 7 bases. With V trimmed by 2 bases and J by 3 bases, 10 bases remained unmatched. CDR3 size: 16 residues. The germline V gene encodes CDR1 MNHEY and CDR2 SVGAGI. The CDR3 nucleotides read TGTGCCAGCAGTTACCGACGACAGGGTCAATTCTACGAGCAGTACTTC. It yields the protein CASSYRRQGQFYEQYF.

This clonotype turned up a few times. The CDR3 here is CASSYSLGTRYGYTF. The CDR3 nucleotides read TGTGCCAGCAGTTACTCGTTAGGGACCCGCTATGGCTACACCTTC. The chain couples TRBV6-5 to TRBJ1-2; D is perhaps TRBD1 (5 bases). Germline V gene sequence: CDR1 MNHEY, CDR2 SVGAGI. There are 15 residues in the CDR3. Deletions cut 0 bases from V and 4 bases from J, with 12 bases between.

This chain connects TRBV19 to TRBJ1-1; D is unresolved. V was clipped by 1 base and J by 5 bases, with 14 bases between them. CDR1 is LNHDA, CDR2 SQIVND, per germline (reference sequence). There are 15 residues in the CDR3. As DNA, the CDR3 is TGTGCCAGTAGTATAGGGTTGCTTGGGAAAACTGAAGCTTTCTTT. Encoded protein: CASSIGLLGKTEAFF.

This clonotype was seen only once. The junction differs from germline at one of its ends, possibly a read error. The chain carries TRBV2 and TRBJ2-1; 9 bases fit TRBD2. Germline assignment: CDR1 SNHLY and CDR2 FYNNEI. The CDR3 contains 14 residues. The CDR3: CANSRLAGYNEQFF. For the CDR3, the DNA is TGTGCCAACAGTCGGCTAGCGGGGTACAATGAGCAGTTCTTC.

This clonotype was picked up many times. The chain has TRBV7-2 and TRBJ1-4; a possible D gene is TRBD1 (5 bases). The CDR3 length is 13 residues. Germline CDR1 and CDR2: SGHTA and FQGNSA. Between the trimmed V and J ends, which lost 3 bases and 8 bases, there was a span of 10 bases. This chain's CDR3 is CASSLNKGEKLFF. DNA of the CDR3: TGTGCCAGCAGCTTGAATAAGGGGGAAAAACTGTTTTTT.